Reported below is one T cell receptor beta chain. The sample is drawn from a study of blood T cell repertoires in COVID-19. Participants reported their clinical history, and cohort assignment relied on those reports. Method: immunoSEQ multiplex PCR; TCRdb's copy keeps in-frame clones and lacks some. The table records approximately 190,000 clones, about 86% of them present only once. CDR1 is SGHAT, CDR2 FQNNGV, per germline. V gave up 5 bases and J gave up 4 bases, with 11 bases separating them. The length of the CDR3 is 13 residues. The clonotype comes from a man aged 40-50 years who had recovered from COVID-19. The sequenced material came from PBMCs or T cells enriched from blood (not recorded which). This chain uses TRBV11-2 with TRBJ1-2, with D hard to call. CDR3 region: CASSPAGTYGYTF. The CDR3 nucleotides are TGTGCCAGCAGCCCAGCGGGTACCTATGGCTACACCTTC.